These T cell receptor beta chains were read from a single sample in a study of shared clonotypes between healthy human individuals. Using immunoSEQ multiplex PCR, the repertoire was profiled, and TCRdb retains in-frame clones only, with some absent. The data show some 630,000 clones, approximately 96% seen once. Sequenced material: naive CD8+ T cells sorted from blood. The source is a woman between 25 and 40 years old in good health. The CDR3 runs from the conserved cysteine through the conserved F or W. A D gene is named only where the DNA matches it firmly. Only some rows state a clone size, as once, few, many or a class for expanded clones.

V,J,size,D,DNA,CDR3
TRBV13,TRBJ1-1,.,.,TGTGCCAGCAGCCTCGGGGACACTGAAGCTTTCTTT,CASSLGDTEAFF
TRBV7-6,TRBJ1-5,.,.,TGTGCCAGCAGCTTAGAACAAGGGAGAAATCAGCCCCAGCATTTT,CASSLEQGRNQPQHF
TRBV28,TRBJ2-7,.,TRBD2,TGTGCCAGCAGTTTGGGATACAGCGGGGGGACCTACGAGCAGTACTTC,CASSLGYSGGTYEQYF
TRBV7-7,TRBJ2-1,.,.,TGTGCCAGCAGCTTCCGGGTTTCAGATGAGCAGTTCTTC,CASSFRVSDEQFF
TRBV27,TRBJ1-1,.,.,TGTGCCAGCAGTGTCGACAGGAACACTGAAGCTTTCTTT,CASSVDRNTEAFF
TRBV2,TRBJ1-1,.,.,TGTGCCAGCAGTCCCGGAGGGAACACTGAAGCTTTCTTT,CASSPGGNTEAFF
TRBV4-1,TRBJ2-2,.,.,TGCGCCAGCAGCCAAGATAGGAGTATCTCCGGGGAGCTGTTTTTT,CASSQDRSISGELFF
TRBV19,TRBJ2-3,once,.,TGTGCCAGTAGAGGGGACACAGATACGCAGTATTTT,CASRGDTDTQYF
TRBV28,TRBJ2-2,.,.,TGTGCCAGCAGTAGGACAGTGAACACCGGGGAGCTGTTTTTT,CASSRTVNTGELFF
TRBV14,TRBJ1-1,.,.,TGTGCCAGCAGCCAAGGGGAGTTGGTCGTAGGGAACACTGAAGCTTTCTTT,CASSQGELVVGNTEAFF
TRBV11-3,TRBJ2-5,once,.,TGTGCCAGCAGCTTAGGGCCCCTTCAGGAGCAGTACTTC,CASSLGPLQEQYF
TRBV19,TRBJ2-7,.,.,TGTGCCAGTAGTAACGGGATCTACGAGCAGTACTTC,CASSNGIYEQYF
TRBV7-2,TRBJ2-7,once,TRBD1,TGTGCCAGCAGCTTCTATGTAGGACAGGGGGCCTACGAGCAGTACTTC,CASSFYVGQGAYEQYF
TRBV5-4,TRBJ2-7,once,.,TGTGCCAGCAGCTTGGCCTTTTCGGTCGAGCAGTACTTC,CASSLAFSVEQYF
TRBV11-2,TRBJ2-3,once,.,TGTGCCAGCAGCTTATGGGCAGATACGCAGTATTTT,CASSLWADTQYF
TRBV19,TRBJ2-3,.,TRBD2,TGTGCCAGTAGTATCCGGACTAGCGGAGCCACAGATACGCAGTATTTT,CASSIRTSGATDTQYF
TRBV27,TRBJ2-7,.,TRBD2,TGTGCCAGCAGTTTATCGCCTAGCGGAACCTACGAGCAGTACTTC,CASSLSPSGTYEQYF
TRBV10-1,TRBJ2-1,.,.,TGCGCCAGCAGTGATTCCGGGCTCTCTCCTGAGCAGTTCTTC,CASSDSGLSPEQFF
TRBV5-5,TRBJ2-7,.,.,TGTGCCAGCAGCCTCGGGGTTGTGGAGGAGCAGTACTTC,CASSLGVVEEQYF
TRBV19,TRBJ2-7,.,.,TGTGCCAGTAGTATGGCGGGTTCAAACGAGCAGTACTTC,CASSMAGSNEQYF
TRBV7-8,TRBJ2-2,.,TRBD2,TGTGCCAGCAGCCCTCTAGCGGGGTCCACCGGGGAGCTGTTTTTT,CASSPLAGSTGELFF
TRBV4-1,TRBJ2-7,.,.,TGCGCCAGCAGCCAAGGGATTAGAGGCGAGCAGTACTTC,CASSQGIRGEQYF
TRBV2,TRBJ2-7,once,.,TGTGCCAGCAGTGAAGTCCACAGCTCCTACGAGCAGTACTTC,CASSEVHSSYEQYF
TRBV6-1,TRBJ2-7,.,.,TGTGCCAGCAGTGATTGGGCTAGCGCAACCTACGAGCAGTACTTC,CASSDWASATYEQYF
TRBV5-4,TRBJ1-2,.,.,TGTGCCAGCAGCTTTTCAGGGTACGGCTACACCTTC,CASSFSGYGYTF
TRBV2,TRBJ2-7,.,.,TGTGCCAGCTCGGACAGCGTGACCTACGAGCAGTACTTC,CASSDSVTYEQYF
TRBV5-6,TRBJ1-5,.,.,TGTGCCAGCAGTTCTTACGGAAGGGTGGAGGATCAGCCCCAGCATTTT,CASSSYGRVEDQPQHF
TRBV28,TRBJ2-7,.,.,TGTGCCAGCGCCGGCCTGGGGAGCTCCTACGAGCAGTACTTC,CASAGLGSSYEQYF
TRBV7-9,TRBJ2-7,.,.,TGTGCCAGCAGCGGAAGAGATAACTCACCCTACGAGCAGTACTTC,CASSGRDNSPYEQYF